This TCR beta chain was retrieved from a study of control samples from healthy donors and cancer patients. The method was immunoSEQ multiplex PCR; TCRdb's version includes in-frame clones alone and lacks a portion of them. The sample has some 110,000 clones, around 87% seen once. The CDR3 totals 15 residues. V was pared by 3 bases and J by 4 bases, with 7 bases of the junction left unmatched. Germline V gene sequence: CDR1 MGHDK, CDR2 SYGVNS. The table lists this clone with a few counts. V is TRBV25-1 and J is TRBJ1-2; 8 nucleotides align to TRBD1. The TCR was taken from a woman in her 50s with colorectal cancer. The sample was PBMCs. CDR3 protein: CASSDPGTGTYGYTF. In nucleotides, the CDR3 is TGTGCCAGCAGTGATCCCGGGACAGGAACCTATGGCTACACCTTC.